A single sample is the source of the 25 T cell receptor beta chains below, sequenced in a study of a mutant IDH1 vaccine in newly diagnosed glioma. Their antigens remain unidentified. Assay used: immunoSEQ multiplex PCR; TCRdb lists only in-frame clones, some missing. Among fewer than 45,000 clones listed, 82% were seen once. Specified time point: week 47, end of study. Each vaccine dose was 300 ug of mutant IDH1 20-mer peptide, with topical imiquimod. Sequencing used PBMCs, obtained from a glioma patient whose treatment included an IDH1 peptide vaccine. These receptors came from a young man with glioma. Some clones in this sample may be carry-over from other donors' samples.

The chain employs TRBV2 and TRBJ1-5, with D hard to call. This CDR3 is built from 14 residues. The germline gives CDR1 SNHLY, CDR2 FYNNEI. Trimming cost V 3 bases and J 0 bases, with 6 bases left between them. The CDR3 sequence: CASSDLNSNQPQHF. CDR3 DNA: TGTGCCAGCAGTGACTTAAATAGCAATCAGCCCCAGCATTTT.

The CDR3 here is CAISESGGQGARGYTF. The CDR3 coding sequence is TGTGCCATCAGTGAGTCGGGAGGACAGGGGGCGCGTGGCTACACCTTC. The genes are TRBV10-3 and TRBJ1-2; 11 bases are shared with TRBD1. The trim removed 0 bases at V and 7 bases at J, leaving 7 bases unmatched. The CDR3 loop spans 16 amino acids. Germline V gene lookup returns CDR1 ENHRY and CDR2 SYGVKD.

The chain recombines TRBV6-5 with TRBJ2-7; D assignment may be TRBD1 or TRBD2 (5 bases each). The CDR3 length is 14 residues. The germline V gene has CDR1 MNHEY and CDR2 SVGAGI. V gave up 0 bases and J gave up 2 bases, with 8 bases separating them. CDR3 nucleotides: TGTGCCAGCAGTTACTCTGGGGACCCCTACGAGCAGTACTTC. Its protein is CASSYSGDPYEQYF.

This rearrangement joins TRBV6-1 to TRBJ1-3, with 9 bases fitting TRBD1. This CDR3 is built from 14 residues. Germline CDR1 MNHNS, CDR2 SASEGT. V shed 4 bases and J 7 bases; nucleotides not matched to a gene: 5. CDR3 amino acids: CASSARDRVNTIYF. The CDR3 bases are TGTGCCAGCAGTGCTAGGGACAGGGTGAACACCATATATTTT.

The rearrangement links TRBV18 to TRBJ2-1; the D is unclear. This CDR3 has 14 residues. Per the germline V gene, CDR1 is KGHSH and CDR2 is LQKENI. Trimming cost V 2 bases and J 0 bases, with 5 bases left between them. CDR3 nucleotides: TGTGCCAGCTCACCAGGGGACTCCTACAATGAGCAGTTCTTC. The encoded protein is CASSPGDSYNEQFF.

The chain joins TRBV6-1 to TRBJ2-3; 7 bases agree with TRBD2. This CDR3 comprises 17 residues. The germline V gene encodes CDR1 MNHNS and CDR2 SASEGT. The junction had 15 bases not matched to a gene; V was cut back by 4 bases and J by 5 bases. The CDR3 bases are TGTGCCAGCAGTGCCCCTGAAGTATTAGCGGGCGGAGATACGCAGTATTTT. The encoded protein is CASSAPEVLAGGDTQYF.

The chain is built from TRBV11-2 and TRBJ1-1; tentative D call: TRBD1 (5 bases). Trimming shortened V by 5 bases and J by 1 base, and 11 bases separated the two germline ends. The CDR3 runs 14 residues. CDR1 and CDR2 (germline): SGHAT, FQNNGV. The DNA of the CDR3 is TGTGCCAGCAGCAGTAGACAGCGGAACACTGAAGCTTTCTTT. As protein: CASSSRQRNTEAFF.

V usage is TRBV30 and J usage is TRBJ2-3; D tentatively fits TRBD1 or TRBD2 (5 bases each). Germline values: CDR1 GTSNPN, CDR2 SVGIG (reference sequence). This CDR3 has 14 residues. V lost 2 bases to trimming and J lost 3 bases, with 12 bases between them. CDR3 residues: CAWSIGASTDTQYF. The CDR3 coding sequence is TGTGCCTGGAGTATCGGGGCCTCAACAGATACGCAGTATTTT.

This clone is medium-sized (0.01 to 0.1%) by share. CDR3 bases: TGCAGCGTTCAAGTACAGGCCTCCACAGATACGCAGTATTTT. Translating it yields CSVQVQASTDTQYF. V usage is TRBV29-1 and J usage is TRBJ2-3; a possible D gene is TRBD1 (5 bases). The CDR3 has 14 amino acids. Per germline, CDR1 SQVTM and CDR2 ANQGSEA. V was pared by 5 bases and J by 2 bases, with 14 bases between.

The rearrangement links TRBV28 to TRBJ1-2, with D tentatively TRBD1 (5 bases). V dropped 6 bases and J dropped 6 bases, with 14 bases sitting between them. The length of the CDR3 is 13 residues. In germline, CDR1 is MDHEN, CDR2 SYDVKM. CDR3 in DNA: TGTGCCAGCAGACCGCCGACAGTGAATGGCTACACCTTC. It yields the protein CASRPPTVNGYTF.

This clone was detected a few times. The V and J genes are TRBV4-1 and TRBJ1-4; tentative D call: TRBD1 (5 bases). Trimming took off 0 bases at V and 5 bases at J, with 7 bases between the two ends. This CDR3 comprises 14 residues. Germline CDR1 and CDR2: MGHRA and YSYEKL. The CDR3 DNA is TGCGCCAGCAGCCAAGACAGGGCAAATGAAAAACTGTTTTTT. Protein product: CASSQDRANEKLFF.

The chain couples TRBV19 to TRBJ1-1; D is perhaps TRBD1 (6 bases). The CDR3 runs to 15 residues. The germline V gene encodes CDR1 LNHDA and CDR2 SQIVND (reference sequence). V lost 2 bases, J lost 1 base, and 11 bases lay in between. The CDR3 loop is CASSIMGARNTEAFF. Here the CDR3 DNA reads TGTGCCAGTAGTATAATGGGGGCCAGGAACACTGAAGCTTTCTTT.

In nucleotides, the CDR3 is TGCGCCAGCAGCTTACTGACTAGCGGGAGCTACGAGCAGTACTTC. Residues: CASSLLTSGSYEQYF. The chain has TRBV5-1 and TRBJ2-7, with TRBD2 matching 12 bases. Germline V gene lookup returns CDR1 SGHRS and CDR2 YFSETQ. The CDR3 length is 15 residues. J gave up 3 bases and V 2 bases, and 3 bases lay outside the gene matches.

V usage is TRBV7-2 and J usage is TRBJ1-2, with 7 bases that match TRBD1. Germline V gene lookup returns CDR1 SGHTA and CDR2 FQGNSA. This CDR3 has 15 residues. The V segment lost 5 bases and the J segment 4 bases; nucleotides outside the gene matches: 10. The CDR3 loop reads CASSEDRVVFYGYTF. The CDR3 DNA reads TGTGCCAGCAGCGAAGACAGGGTGGTTTTCTATGGCTACACCTTC.

The rearrangement uses TRBV6-1 and TRBJ2-1, with TRBD2 matching over 11 bases. This CDR3 region has 14 residues. Trimming took 4 bases from V and 10 from J; bases not matched to a gene: 6. Looked up from germline, CDR1 is MNHNS and CDR2 is SASEGT. This CDR3 is CASSGLAGPGEQFF. The CDR3 nucleotides are TGTGCCAGCAGTGGACTAGCGGGGCCCGGGGAGCAGTTCTTC.

The J gene is TRBJ2-1, the V gene TRBV10-3, with 7 bases aligning to TRBD2. Germline V gene lookup returns CDR1 ENHRY and CDR2 SYGVKD. The CDR3 runs 15 residues. The V gene end was trimmed by 0 bases and the J gene end by 4 bases; junction bases not matched to a gene: 3. The CDR3 coding sequence is TGTGCCATCAGTGAGTCTGAGCGGGAATACAATGAGCAGTTCTTC. Encoded protein: CAISESEREYNEQFF.

The V call is TRBV5-1, the J call TRBJ1-2; TRBD1 might be the D (5 bases). The CDR3 has 14 amino acids. V shed 0 bases and J shed 7 bases, with 13 bases lying between them. Germline V CDR1 and CDR2: SGHRS, YFSETQ. DNA for the CDR3: TGCGCCAGCAGCTTGGAGGGAAGGGGCGGTGGCTACACCTTC. Residues: CASSLEGRGGGYTF.

The rearrangement links TRBV4-1 to TRBJ1-5; D is unresolved. Germline lookup yields CDR1 MGHRA and CDR2 YSYEKL. The CDR3 consists of 17 residues. V was shortened by 1 base and J by 2 bases, with 15 bases between the two germline ends. The CDR3 protein is CASSQVSIPSGNQPQHF. DNA of the CDR3: TGCGCCAGCAGCCAAGTATCCATCCCAAGTGGCAATCAGCCCCAGCATTTT.

There are a few counts of this clone. This chain uses TRBV6-1 with TRBJ1-2; D unresolved. Trimming took 10 bases from V and 8 from J, leaving 17 bases between them. Germline CDR1 and CDR2: MNHNS and SASEGT. This CDR3 is 12 amino acids long. CDR3 in amino acids: CATRAQVGGYTF. The CDR3 DNA reads TGTGCCACCCGGGCGCAGGTCGGCGGCTACACCTTC.

This sequence joins TRBV9 and TRBJ1-3; the D gene is possibly TRBD1 (6 bases). There are 15 residues in the CDR3. Germline loops: CDR1 SGDLS, CDR2 YYNGEE. V dropped 1 base and J dropped 8 bases, with 16 bases sitting between them. The DNA of the CDR3 is TGTGCCAGCAGCGTAACTCAGGGGACGATGGACACCATATATTTT. The encoded protein is CASSVTQGTMDTIYF.

The gene calls are TRBV7-6 and TRBJ1-1; unclear D gene. CDR1 and CDR2 (germline): SGHVS, FNYEAQ. Trimming stripped 3 bases from V and 3 bases from J, with 8 bases between. The CDR3 is 13 residues long. The CDR3 here is CASSFRTDTEAFF. In DNA form, the CDR3 reads TGTGCCAGCAGCTTCCGGACGGACACTGAAGCTTTCTTT.

The chain links TRBV10-3 to TRBJ2-7; D is unresolved. V shed 3 bases and J shed 9 bases, with 9 bases lying between them. There are 11 residues in the CDR3. Germline CDR1 ENHRY, CDR2 SYGVKD. The CDR3 region has the DNA TGTGCCATCAGTGAAGGGCCCGGGCAGTACTTC. It translates to CAISEGPGQYF.

In this sample, this clone turned up once. V and J are TRBV6-1 and TRBJ1-5; D gene ambiguous. The CDR3 is made up of 15 amino acids. The ends were cut back, 1 base at V and 6 bases at J, with 13 bases in the middle. Looked up from germline, CDR1 is MNHNS and CDR2 is SASEGT. The CDR3 spells CASSEGWERVQPQHF. The CDR3 coding sequence is TGTGCCAGCAGTGAAGGGTGGGAAAGGGTTCAGCCCCAGCATTTT.

The rearrangement uses TRBV4-2 and TRBJ1-5; perhaps TRBD1 as D (5 bases). Trimming stripped 4 bases from V and 0 bases from J, with 13 bases between. This CDR3 comprises 16 residues. Germline V CDR1 and CDR2: LGHNA, YNFKEQ. As DNA, the CDR3 is TGTGCCAGCAGCCGGACCGGGACGAATAGCAATCAGCCCCAGCATTTT. This sequence encodes CASSRTGTNSNQPQHF.

CDR3 protein: CASSPGSGVPNYGYTF. The DNA for the CDR3 is TGCGCCAGCAGCCCCGGCTCGGGGGTACCCAACTATGGCTACACCTTC. The chain carries TRBV4-3 and TRBJ1-2; D might be TRBD1 (5 bases). The germline CDR1 and CDR2 sequences are LGHNA and YSLEER. The CDR3 extends over 16 amino acids. The ends were cut back, 4 bases at V and 2 bases at J, with 17 bases in the middle.